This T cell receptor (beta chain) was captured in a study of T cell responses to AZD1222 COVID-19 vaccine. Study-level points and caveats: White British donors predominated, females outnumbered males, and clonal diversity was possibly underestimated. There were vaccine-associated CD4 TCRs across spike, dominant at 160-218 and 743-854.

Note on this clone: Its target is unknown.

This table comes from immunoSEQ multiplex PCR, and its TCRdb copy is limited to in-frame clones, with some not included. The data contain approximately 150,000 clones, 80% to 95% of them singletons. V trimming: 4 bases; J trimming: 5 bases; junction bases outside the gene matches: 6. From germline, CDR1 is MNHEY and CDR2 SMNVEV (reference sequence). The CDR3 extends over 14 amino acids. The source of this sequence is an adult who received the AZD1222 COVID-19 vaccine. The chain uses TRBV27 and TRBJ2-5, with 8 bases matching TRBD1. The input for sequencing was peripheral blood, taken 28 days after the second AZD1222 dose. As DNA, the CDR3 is TGTGCCAGCAGTTCCGGGACAGGCTGGGAGACCCAGTACTTC. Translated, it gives CASSSGTGWETQYF.